This T cell receptor beta chain was observed in a study of cytomegalovirus exposure and HLA in healthy donors. Study-level points and caveats: One later analysis, an examination of the approximately 130 validation repertoires, found that first-cohort TCR clusters tended to co-occur in them.

Note on this clone: Its antigen is unknown.

Measured with immunoSEQ multiplex PCR; TCRdb has only the in-frame clones, and not every one. This sample has about 89,000 clones, with roughly 84% found just once. Sequenced input: PBMCs. The sequence derives from a woman in her late teens or twenties in good health and CMV-seropositive.

CDR3 protein: CASTMAPNTEAFF. The CDR3 DNA follows: TGTGCCAGTACTATGGCTCCGAACACTGAAGCTTTCTTT. The chain carries TRBV19 and TRBJ1-1, with no clear D. V was clipped by 7 bases and J by 1 base, with 10 bases between them. The V gene's germline CDR1 is LNHDA and CDR2 SQIVND (reference sequence). This CDR3 spans 13 amino acids.